What follows describes a single TCR beta chain. Its cognate antigen is unknown. This sample's treatment: oral pan-JAK inhibitor, 5-10 mg twice daily. Sorting separated CD4+ and CD8+ T cells out of PBMCs. Isolated RNA was reverse transcribed into cDNA used as the sequencing template. TCRdb keeps only in-frame clones here, not all; method: immunoSEQ multiplex PCR. The sample lists fewer than 250,000 clones, over 60% occurring once. V was clipped by 1 base and J by 5 bases; unmatched bases: 4. Germline V gives CDR1 LGHNA, CDR2 YSLEER. The CDR3 extends over 14 amino acids. The entry originates in a study of CD8+ T cells in alopecia areata. As for the study in general: Patients in the treated group were given tofacitinib by mouth, 5 to 10 mg twice a day. Notes on the study in general: Scalp clonality and expanded CD8+ clones among the top 100 fell significantly with tofacitinib. Sequence data from scalp samples additionally include resident alphabeta T cells of normal skin.

The source material was CD4+ T cells sorted from blood, sampled at week 4, from a patient treated with tofacitinib. The chain uses TRBV4-3 and TRBJ2-5, with 7 bases aligning to TRBD2. The receptor was derived from a human donor with alopecia areata. CDR3 sequence (DNA): TGCGCCAGCAGCCAAGGGACTAGTGGCGAGACCCAGTACTTC. Protein sequence: CASSQGTSGETQYF.